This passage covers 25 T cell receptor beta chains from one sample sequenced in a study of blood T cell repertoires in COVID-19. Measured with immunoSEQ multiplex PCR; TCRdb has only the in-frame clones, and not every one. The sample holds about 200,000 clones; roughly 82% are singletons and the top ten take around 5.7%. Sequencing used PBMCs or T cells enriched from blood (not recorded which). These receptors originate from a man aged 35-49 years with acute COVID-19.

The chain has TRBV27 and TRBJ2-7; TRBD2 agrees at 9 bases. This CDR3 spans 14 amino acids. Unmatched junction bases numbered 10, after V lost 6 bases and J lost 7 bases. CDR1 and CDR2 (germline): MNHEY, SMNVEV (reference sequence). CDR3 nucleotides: TGTGCCAGCAGCCGTAGCGGGAGAGGGCGGGAGCAGTACTTC. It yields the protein CASSRSGRGREQYF.

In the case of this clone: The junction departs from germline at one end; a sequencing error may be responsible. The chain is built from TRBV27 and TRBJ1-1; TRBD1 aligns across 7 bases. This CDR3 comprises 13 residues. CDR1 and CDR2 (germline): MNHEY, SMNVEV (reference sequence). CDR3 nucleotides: TGTGCCAGCAGTTTGACAGGGAACCCTGAAGCTTTCTTT. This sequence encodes CASSLTGNPEAFF.

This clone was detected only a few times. CDR3 sequence reads: CASSFGRSGYEQYF. The CDR3 bases are TGTGCCAGCAGCTTTGGTCGTAGCGGGTACGAGCAGTACTTC. The chain has TRBV11-2 and TRBJ2-7, with 7 nucleotides matching TRBD2. The CDR3 contains 14 residues. With V trimmed by 3 bases and J by 4 bases, 6 bases remained unmatched. Germline CDR1 reads SGHAT; CDR2 reads FQNNGV.

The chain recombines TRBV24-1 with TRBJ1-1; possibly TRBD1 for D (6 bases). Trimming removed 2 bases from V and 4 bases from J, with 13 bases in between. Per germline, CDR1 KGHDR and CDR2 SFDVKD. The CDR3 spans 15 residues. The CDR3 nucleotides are TGTGCCACCAGTGATTCTTCAACAGGGTCCACTGAAGCTTTCTTT. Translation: CATSDSSTGSTEAFF.

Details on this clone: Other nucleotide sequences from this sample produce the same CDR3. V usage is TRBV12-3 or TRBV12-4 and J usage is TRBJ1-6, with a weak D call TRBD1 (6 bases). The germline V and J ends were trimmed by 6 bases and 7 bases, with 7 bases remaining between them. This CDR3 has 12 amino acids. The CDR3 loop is CASRQGNSPLHF. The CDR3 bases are TGTGCCAGCAGACAGGGAAATTCACCCCTCCACTTT.

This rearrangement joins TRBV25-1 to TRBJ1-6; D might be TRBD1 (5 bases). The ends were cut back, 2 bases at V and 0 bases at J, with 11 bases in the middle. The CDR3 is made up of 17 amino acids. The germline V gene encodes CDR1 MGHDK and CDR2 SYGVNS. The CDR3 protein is CASSEPGASSYNSPLHF. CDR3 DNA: TGTGCCAGCAGTGAACCTGGGGCGAGCTCCTATAATTCACCCCTCCACTTT.

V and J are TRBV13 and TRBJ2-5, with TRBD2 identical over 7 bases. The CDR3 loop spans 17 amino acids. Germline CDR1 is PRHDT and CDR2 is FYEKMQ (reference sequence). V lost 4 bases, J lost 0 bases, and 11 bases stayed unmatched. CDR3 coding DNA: TGTGCCAGCAGCTCTGCCGGGACTACTTTGTACCAAGAGACCCAGTACTTC. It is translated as CASSSAGTTLYQETQYF.

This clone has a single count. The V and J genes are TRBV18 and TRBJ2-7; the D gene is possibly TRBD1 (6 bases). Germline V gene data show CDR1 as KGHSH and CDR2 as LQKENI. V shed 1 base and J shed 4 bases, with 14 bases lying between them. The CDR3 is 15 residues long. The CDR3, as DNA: TGTGCCAGCTCACCACGGGGGCGCGATGGGTACGAGCAGTACTTC. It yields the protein CASSPRGRDGYEQYF.

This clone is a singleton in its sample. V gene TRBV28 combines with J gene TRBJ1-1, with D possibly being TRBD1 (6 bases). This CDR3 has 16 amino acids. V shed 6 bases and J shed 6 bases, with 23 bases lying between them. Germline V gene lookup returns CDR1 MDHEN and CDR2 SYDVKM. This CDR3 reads CASRAVPQGLTAEAFF. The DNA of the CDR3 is TGTGCCAGCAGGGCCGTCCCACAGGGTCTCACTGCTGAAGCTTTCTTT. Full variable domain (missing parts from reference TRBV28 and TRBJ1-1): DVKVTQSSRYLVKRTGEKVFLECVQDMDHENMFWYRQDPGLGLRLIYFSYDVKMKEKGDIPEGYSVSREKKERFSLILESASTNQTSMYLCASRAVPQGLTAEAFFGQGTRLTVV.

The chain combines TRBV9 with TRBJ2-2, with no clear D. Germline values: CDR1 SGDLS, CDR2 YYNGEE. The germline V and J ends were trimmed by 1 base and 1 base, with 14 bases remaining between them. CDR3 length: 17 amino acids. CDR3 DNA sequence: TGTGCCAGCAGCGTACTCCGAGGCCAGTGGAACACCGGGGAGCTGTTTTTT. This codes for CASSVLRGQWNTGELFF.

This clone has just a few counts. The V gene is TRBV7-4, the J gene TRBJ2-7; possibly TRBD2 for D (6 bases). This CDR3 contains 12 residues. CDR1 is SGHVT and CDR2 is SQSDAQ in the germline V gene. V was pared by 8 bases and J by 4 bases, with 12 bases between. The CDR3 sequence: CASVGGRYEQYF. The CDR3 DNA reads TGTGCCAGCGTTGGGGGGAGGTACGAGCAGTACTTC.

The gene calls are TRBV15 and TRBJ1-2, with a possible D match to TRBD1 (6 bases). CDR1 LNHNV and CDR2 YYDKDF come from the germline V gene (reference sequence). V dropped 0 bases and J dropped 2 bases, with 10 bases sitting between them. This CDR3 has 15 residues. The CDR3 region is CATSREGGGNYGYTF. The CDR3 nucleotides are TGTGCCACCAGCAGAGAAGGGGGGGGAAACTATGGCTACACCTTC.

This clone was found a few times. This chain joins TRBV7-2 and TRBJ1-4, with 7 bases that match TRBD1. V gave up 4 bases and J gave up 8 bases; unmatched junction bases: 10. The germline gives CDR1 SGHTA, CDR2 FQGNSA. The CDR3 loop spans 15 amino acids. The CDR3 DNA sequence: TGTGCCAGCAGCTCGCAAAACCGGGACAGAGAAAAACTGTTTTTT. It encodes CASSSQNRDREKLFF.

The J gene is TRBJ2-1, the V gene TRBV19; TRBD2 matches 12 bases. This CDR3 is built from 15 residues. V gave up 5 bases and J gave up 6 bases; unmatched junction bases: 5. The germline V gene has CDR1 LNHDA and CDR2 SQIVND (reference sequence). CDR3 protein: CASSQLAGGLNEQFF. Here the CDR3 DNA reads TGTGCCAGTAGTCAACTAGCGGGAGGTCTCAATGAGCAGTTCTTC. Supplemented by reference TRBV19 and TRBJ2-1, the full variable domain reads DGGITQSPKYLFRKEGQNVTLSCEQNLNHDAMYWYRQDPGQGLRLIYYSQIVNDFQKGDIAEGYSVSREKKESFPLTVTSAQKNPTAFYLCASSQLAGGLNEQFFGPGTRLTVL.

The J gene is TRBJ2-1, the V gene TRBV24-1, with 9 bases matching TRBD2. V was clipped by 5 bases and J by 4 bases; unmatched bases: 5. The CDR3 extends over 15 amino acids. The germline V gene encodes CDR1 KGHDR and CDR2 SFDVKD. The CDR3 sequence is CATSASGMEYNEQFF. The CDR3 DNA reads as TGTGCCACCAGTGCTAGCGGGATGGAATACAATGAGCAGTTCTTC.

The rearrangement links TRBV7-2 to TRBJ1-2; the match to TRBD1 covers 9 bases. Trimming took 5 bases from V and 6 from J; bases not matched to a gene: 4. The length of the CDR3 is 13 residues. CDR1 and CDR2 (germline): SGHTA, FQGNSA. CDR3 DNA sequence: TGTGCCAGCAGCCGGGACAGGGTCGATGGCTACACCTTC. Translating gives CASSRDRVDGYTF.

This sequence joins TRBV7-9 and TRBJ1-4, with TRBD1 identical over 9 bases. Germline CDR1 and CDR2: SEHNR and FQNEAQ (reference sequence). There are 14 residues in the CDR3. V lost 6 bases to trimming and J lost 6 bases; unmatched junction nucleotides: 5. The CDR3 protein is CASRVRTGDEKLFF. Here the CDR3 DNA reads TGTGCCAGCAGGGTGAGGACAGGGGATGAAAAACTGTTTTTT.

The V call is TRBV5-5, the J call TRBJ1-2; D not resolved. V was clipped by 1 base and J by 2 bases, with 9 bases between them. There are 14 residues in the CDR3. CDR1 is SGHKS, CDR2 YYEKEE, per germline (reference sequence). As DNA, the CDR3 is TGTGCCAGCAGCTTGAGGACGGGAAACTATGGCTACACCTTC. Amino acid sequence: CASSLRTGNYGYTF. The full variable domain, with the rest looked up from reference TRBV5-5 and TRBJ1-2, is DAGVTQSPTHLIKTRGQQVTLRCSPISGHKSVSWYQQVLGQGPQFIFQYYEKEERGRGNFPDRFSARQFPNYSSELNVNALLLGDSALYLCASSLRTGNYGYTFGSGTRLTVV.

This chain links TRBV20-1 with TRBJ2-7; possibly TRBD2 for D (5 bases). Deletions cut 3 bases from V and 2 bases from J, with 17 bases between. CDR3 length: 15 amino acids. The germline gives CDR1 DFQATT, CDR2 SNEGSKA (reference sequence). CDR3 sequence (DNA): TGCAGTGCTAGTCTTGGAAGCGGACCAGCCTACGAGCAGTACTTC. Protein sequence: CSASLGSGPAYEQYF.

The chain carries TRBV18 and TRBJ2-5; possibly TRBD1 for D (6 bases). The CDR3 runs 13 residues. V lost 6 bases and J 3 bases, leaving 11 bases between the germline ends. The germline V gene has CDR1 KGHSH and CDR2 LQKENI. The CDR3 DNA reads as TGTGCCAGCTCGCCGCGACAGGAAGAGACCCAGTACTTC. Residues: CASSPRQEETQYF.

The CDR3 loop reads CATGGSAGVLYEQYF. As DNA, the CDR3 is TGTGCCACCGGCGGGTCAGCGGGAGTGCTCTACGAGCAGTACTTC. This chain links TRBV5-6 with TRBJ2-7; 8 bases match TRBD2. There are 15 residues in the CDR3. The junction had 14 bases not matched to a gene; V was cut back by 9 bases and J by 3 bases. Germline assignment: CDR1 SGHDT and CDR2 YYEEEE.

In nucleotides, the CDR3 is TGTGCCAGCAATTCCGGGAATTCACCCCTCCACTTT. It encodes CASNSGNSPLHF. The rearrangement uses TRBV7-9 and TRBJ1-6; D remains ambiguous. Deletions cut 7 bases from V and 7 bases from J, with 8 bases between. The germline V gene has CDR1 SEHNR and CDR2 FQNEAQ (reference sequence). The CDR3 runs to 12 residues.

Here the CDR3 DNA reads TGTGCCAGCAGCCCATCCAGGGTGGACATTCAGTACTTC. It codes for CASSPSRVDIQYF. The chain has TRBV5-5 and TRBJ2-4, with D tentatively TRBD1 (5 bases). The CDR3 loop spans 13 amino acids. The germline V and J ends were trimmed by 4 bases and 8 bases, with 13 bases remaining between them. CDR1 is SGHKS and CDR2 is YYEKEE in the germline V gene (reference sequence).

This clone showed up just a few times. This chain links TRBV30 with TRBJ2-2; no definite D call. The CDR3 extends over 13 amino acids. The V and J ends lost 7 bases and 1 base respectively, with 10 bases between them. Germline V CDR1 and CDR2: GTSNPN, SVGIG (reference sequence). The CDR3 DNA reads TGTGCCTTTCGACAAGGGAACACCGGGGAGCTGTTTTTT. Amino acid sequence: CAFRQGNTGELFF. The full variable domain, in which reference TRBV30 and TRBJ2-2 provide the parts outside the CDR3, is SQTIHQWPATLVQPVGSPLSLECTVEGTSNPNLYWYRQAAGRGLQLLFYSVGIGQISSEVPQNLSASRPQDRQFILSSKKLLLSDSGFYLCAFRQGNTGELFFGEGSRLTVL.

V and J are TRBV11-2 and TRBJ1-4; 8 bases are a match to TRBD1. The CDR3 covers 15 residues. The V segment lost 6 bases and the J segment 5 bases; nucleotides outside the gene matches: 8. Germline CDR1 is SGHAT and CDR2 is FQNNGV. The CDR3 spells CASRARTGWNEKLFF. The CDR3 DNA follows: TGTGCCAGCAGGGCCCGGACAGGGTGGAATGAAAAACTGTTTTTT.